The source of this T cell receptor beta chain is a study of blood T cell repertoires in COVID-19. Trimming shortened V by 5 bases and J by 0 bases, and 11 bases separated the two germline ends. Germline V gene lookup returns CDR1 MDHEN and CDR2 SYDVKM. The CDR3 contains 16 residues. Assay: immunoSEQ multiplex PCR; the TCRdb copy retains only in-frame clones and omits some. The sample yields fewer than 250,000 clones, under 90% seen once. The V gene is TRBV28, the J gene TRBJ1-6; D not resolved. The sequence came from a middle-aged woman who had been exposed to COVID-19. The specimen sequenced was PBMCs or T cells enriched from blood (not recorded which). This chain's CDR3 is CASSPFGGSYNSPLHF. The CDR3 bases are TGTGCCAGCAGTCCCTTCGGAGGCTCCTATAATTCACCCCTCCACTTT.